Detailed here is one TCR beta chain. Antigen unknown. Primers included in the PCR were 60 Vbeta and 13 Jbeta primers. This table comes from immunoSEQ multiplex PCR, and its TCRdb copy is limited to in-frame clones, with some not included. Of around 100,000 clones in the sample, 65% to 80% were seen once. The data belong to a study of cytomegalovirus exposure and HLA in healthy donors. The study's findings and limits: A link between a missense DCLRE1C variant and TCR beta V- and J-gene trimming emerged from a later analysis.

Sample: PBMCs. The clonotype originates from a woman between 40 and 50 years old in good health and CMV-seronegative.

The CDR3, as DNA: TGCGCCAGCATCCTAGCGGGGGCGATGGGTGAGCAGTTCTTC. Amino acid sequence: CASILAGAMGEQFF. The genes are TRBV10-2 and TRBJ2-1, with TRBD2 matching over 10 bases. The germline gives CDR1 WSHSY, CDR2 SAAADI. V lost 7 bases to trimming and J lost 9 bases; unmatched junction nucleotides: 9. This CDR3 has 14 amino acids.